This T cell receptor (beta chain) originates from a study of breast tumors, draining lymph nodes, adjacent tissues. Study-wide points: The lymph node origin of tumor T cells was framed as consistent with a hypothesis, not demonstrated. Luminal-like breast cancer showed significantly higher tumor–nontumor repertoire similarity than basal-like. Data fit most tumor T cells coming from lymph node, expanding in tumor. Compared with lymph nodes, tumors were less diverse; compared with nontumor tissue, more.

This clonotype was recorded at least ten times. The target antigen is unknown. This may stem from a read error, because a much larger clone lies one nucleotide away. The CDR3 extends over 13 amino acids. V dropped 8 bases and J dropped 7 bases, with 15 bases sitting between them. TCRdb re-called the multiplex PCR reads through MiXCR, storing one row per CDR3 protein. Counted here are about 140,000 distinct CDR3 sequences, approximately 32% occurring once; the ten biggest clones make up 2.3%. Breast cancer patients provided tissue from their axillary draining lymph nodes. Sequencing input: axillary lymph node tissue. The chain has TRBV12-3 or TRBV12-4 and TRBJ1-5; no firm D call. This receptor was identified in a female donor with breast cancer. Some clones in this sample may be carry-over from other donors' samples. CDR3 loop: CASHPGGCQPQHF. As DNA, the CDR3 is TGTGCCAGCCATCCAGGTGGATGCCAGCCCCAGCATTTT.